This TCR beta chain originates from a study of T-cell reconstitution after alpha-beta-depleted transplantation in children. The V gene's germline CDR1 is SGHRS and CDR2 YFSETQ. The V segment lost 3 bases and the J segment 1 base; nucleotides outside the gene matches: 3. The CDR3 runs 15 residues. Unique molecular identifiers were incorporated into the prepared TCRbeta library. TCRdb itself ran the PCR reads through MiXCR, one entry per CDR3 protein. The sample consists of about 980,000 distinct CDR3 sequences, 25% to 30% of them appearing once. Study-level points and caveats: Reported findings indicate that, about two months after transplant, alpha-beta T cells came from several hundred expanded clones, which were derived from non-depleted graft cells.

This clonotype showed up just a few times. As yet, its antigen is unknown. Sample: PBMCs, mostly from graft donor cells, taken 360 days after TCRalphabeta/CD19-depleted stem cell transplant. V usage is TRBV5-1 and J usage is TRBJ1-1; 10 bases fit TRBD1. The TCR comes from a boy under two years old who had a stem cell transplant for SCID, so the T cells may come from the graft donor. For the CDR3, the DNA is TGCGCCAGCAGCTGGGGGACAGGGGAGAACACTGAAGCTTTCTTT. Translation: CASSWGTGENTEAFF.